Listed here are 12 T cell receptor beta chains from one sample, sequenced in a study of cytomegalovirus exposure and HLA in healthy donors. With 60 Vbeta and 13 Jbeta primers, the PCR was carried out. Profiled with immunoSEQ multiplex PCR; TCRdb holds only in-frame clones, not every one. The repertoire includes about 160,000 clones, 80% of them detected once, and 9.5% to 10% sits in the top ten. The source material was PBMCs. These TCRs come from a man in his late teens or twenties in good health and CMV-seropositive.

This clone has more than one count but fewer than ten. This chain uses TRBV30 with TRBJ1-2; 7 bases map to TRBD1. The CDR3 sequence is 13 residues long. V lost 0 bases, J lost 4 bases, and 2 bases stayed unmatched. The germline V gene has CDR1 GTSNPN and CDR2 SVGIG (reference sequence). CDR3 region: CAWSVGTVYGYTF. CDR3 coding DNA: TGTGCCTGGAGTGTAGGGACAGTCTATGGCTACACCTTC.

The rearrangement uses TRBV29-1 and TRBJ2-5; TRBD1 agrees at 8 bases. This CDR3 has 13 residues. The germline gives CDR1 SQVTM, CDR2 ANQGSEA. J gave up 1 base and V 8 bases, and 6 bases lay outside the gene matches. CDR3 DNA: TGCAGCTGTCCGGGACAGGCCCAAGAGACCCAGTACTTC. This encodes CSCPGQAQETQYF.

V usage is TRBV7-9 and J usage is TRBJ2-3, with TRBD2 as a possible D gene (5 bases). Germline V gene sequence: CDR1 SEHNR, CDR2 FQNEAQ (reference sequence). This CDR3 is built from 15 residues. The ends were cut back, 5 bases at V and 0 bases at J, with 12 bases in the middle. CDR3 sequence (DNA): TGTGCCAGCAGCCCGCGGGCACCTAGCACAGATACGCAGTATTTT. Translation: CASSPRAPSTDTQYF.

V is TRBV4-1 and J is TRBJ2-7; 9 bases agree with TRBD2. Germline CDR1 is MGHRA and CDR2 is YSYEKL. The trim removed 1 base at V and 5 bases at J, leaving 6 bases unmatched. CDR3 size: 15 residues. The CDR3 DNA is TGCGCCAGCAGCCAAGGACTAGCGGACCGCCACGAGCAGTACTTC. Protein product: CASSQGLADRHEQYF.

The chain joins TRBV5-6 to TRBJ2-7; D unresolved. The CDR3 sequence is 14 residues long. The V and J ends lost 0 bases and 6 bases respectively, with 13 bases between them. The germline V gene has CDR1 SGHDT and CDR2 YYEEEE. The CDR3 spells CASSLVGRPTEQYF. In DNA, the CDR3 is TGTGCCAGCAGCTTGGTGGGCCGCCCCACCGAGCAGTACTTC.

The V and J genes are TRBV10-2 and TRBJ2-2; 14 bases map to TRBD2. Unmatched junction bases numbered 2, after V lost 6 bases and J lost 5 bases. Germline CDR1 WSHSY, CDR2 SAAADI. This CDR3 region has 15 residues. CDR3: CASRGLAGGTGELFF. CDR3 sequence (DNA): TGCGCCAGCAGAGGACTAGCGGGAGGAACCGGGGAGCTGTTTTTT.

This clone occurred once. The rearrangement links TRBV11-2 to TRBJ2-3; D is perhaps TRBD2 (5 bases). CDR3 length equals 17 residues. V was shortened by 1 base and J by 6 bases, with 20 bases between the two germline ends. Germline loops: CDR1 SGHAT, CDR2 FQNNGV. CDR3: CASSLAGSGPAVDTQYF. CDR3 DNA sequence: TGTGCCAGCAGCTTAGCGGGGTCGGGTCCCGCCGTGGATACGCAGTATTTT. The full variable domain, completed using reference TRBV11-2 and TRBJ2-3, is EAGVAQSPRYKIIEKRQSVAFWCNPISGHATLYWYQQILGQGPKLLIQFQNNGVVDDSQLPKDRFSAERLKGVDSTLKIQPAKLEDSAVYLCASSLAGSGPAVDTQYFGPGTRLTVL.

V and J are TRBV18 and TRBJ2-1; maybe TRBD2 (5 bases). V was trimmed by 3 bases and J by 8 bases, leaving 8 bases between them. The CDR3 spans 12 residues. The V gene's germline CDR1 is KGHSH and CDR2 LQKENI. The DNA for the CDR3 is TGTGCCAGCTCACCCCCGGGGTATGAGCAGTTCTTC. This codes for CASSPPGYEQFF.

The chain has TRBV11-1 and TRBJ2-7; a weak D match, TRBD1 (5 bases). Germline V CDR1 and CDR2: SGHAT, FQDESV (reference sequence). Trimming stripped 4 bases from V and 6 bases from J, with 16 bases between. This CDR3 contains 14 residues. CDR3 sequence: CASSSQGYGGEQYF. The DNA for the CDR3 is TGTGCCAGCAGCTCCCAGGGATACGGTGGCGAGCAGTACTTC.

The J gene is TRBJ1-2, the V gene TRBV27; 8 positions match TRBD1. CDR3 length equals 14 residues. The V gene end was trimmed by 3 bases and the J gene end by 5 bases; junction bases not matched to a gene: 5. The germline V gene encodes CDR1 MNHEY and CDR2 SMNVEV (reference sequence). CDR3 loop: CASSFGQGAYGYTF. CDR3 in DNA: TGTGCCAGCAGTTTCGGGCAGGGGGCTTATGGCTACACCTTC.

This clone was counted once. This chain connects TRBV9 to TRBJ2-2; possible D gene TRBD1, 5 bases. This CDR3 is 16 amino acids long. Trimming cost V 0 bases and J 1 base, with 10 bases left between them. Germline V gene data show CDR1 as SGDLS and CDR2 as YYNGEE. CDR3 sequence reads: CASSVAARVNTGELFF. CDR3 sequence (DNA): TGTGCCAGCAGCGTAGCTGCCAGGGTGAACACCGGGGAGCTGTTTTTT.

This clone was counted a few times. The chain couples TRBV9 to TRBJ2-1; 11 nucleotides align to TRBD1. The CDR3 runs 17 residues. V shed 3 bases, J shed 3 bases, and the junction held 8 bases outside the gene matches. CDR1 and CDR2 from the germline V gene are SGDLS and YYNGEE. The chain's CDR3 is CASSGIRDRGIYNEQFF. For the CDR3, the DNA is TGTGCCAGCAGCGGAATCCGGGACAGGGGGATCTACAATGAGCAGTTCTTC.